Below, one TCR beta chain is given with its context. Measured with immunoSEQ multiplex PCR; TCRdb has only the in-frame clones, and not every one. The sample includes over 55,000 clones, roughly nine tenths seen only once; the top ten take less than 3.5%. Trimming cost V 4 bases and J 4 bases, with 15 bases left between them. The germline CDR1 and CDR2 sequences are SGHDT and YYEEEE. The CDR3 consists of 14 residues. This entry belongs to a study of T cells after somatic rescue of genetic block. This sequence joins TRBV5-6 and TRBJ2-7; D call uncertain. The sequenced material came from peripheral blood mononuclear cells (PBMCs). The origin of this receptor is a middle-aged man. CDR3 protein: CASSRTIGPYEQYF. The CDR3, as DNA: TGTGCCAGCAGCCGCACAATCGGACCATACGAGCAGTACTTC.